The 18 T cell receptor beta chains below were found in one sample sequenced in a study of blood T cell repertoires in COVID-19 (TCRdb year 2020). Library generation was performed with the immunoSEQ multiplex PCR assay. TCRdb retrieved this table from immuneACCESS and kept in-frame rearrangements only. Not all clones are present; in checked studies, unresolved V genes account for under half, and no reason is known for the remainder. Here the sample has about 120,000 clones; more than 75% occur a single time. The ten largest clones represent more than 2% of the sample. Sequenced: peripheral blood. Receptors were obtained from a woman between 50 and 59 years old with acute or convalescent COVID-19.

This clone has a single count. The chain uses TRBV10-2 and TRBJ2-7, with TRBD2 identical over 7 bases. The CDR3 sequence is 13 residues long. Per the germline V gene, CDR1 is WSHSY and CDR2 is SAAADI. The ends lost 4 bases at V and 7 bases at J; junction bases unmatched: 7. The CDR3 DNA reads TGCGCCAGCAGTGTTAACGGGGGGATAGAGCAGTACTTC. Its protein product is CASSVNGGIEQYF.

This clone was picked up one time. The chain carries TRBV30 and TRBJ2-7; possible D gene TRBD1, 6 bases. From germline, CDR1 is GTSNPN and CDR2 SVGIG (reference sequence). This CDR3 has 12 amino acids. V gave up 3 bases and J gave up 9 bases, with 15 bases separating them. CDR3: CAWRGNRETQYF. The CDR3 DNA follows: TGTGCCTGGAGGGGAAACAGGGAGACGCAGTACTTC. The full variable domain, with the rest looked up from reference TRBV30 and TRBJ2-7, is SQTIHQWPATLVQPVGSPLSLECTVEGTSNPNLYWYRQAAGRGLQLLFYSVGIGQISSEVPQNLSASRPQDRQFILSSKKLLLSDSGFYLCAWRGNRETQYFGPGTRLTVT.

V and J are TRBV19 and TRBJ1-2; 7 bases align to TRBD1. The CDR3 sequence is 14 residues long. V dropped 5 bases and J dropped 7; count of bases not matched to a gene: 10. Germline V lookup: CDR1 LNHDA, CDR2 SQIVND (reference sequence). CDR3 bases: TGTGCCAGTAGTCCGGGACAGCTAATCCGTGGCTACACCTTC. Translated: CASSPGQLIRGYTF.

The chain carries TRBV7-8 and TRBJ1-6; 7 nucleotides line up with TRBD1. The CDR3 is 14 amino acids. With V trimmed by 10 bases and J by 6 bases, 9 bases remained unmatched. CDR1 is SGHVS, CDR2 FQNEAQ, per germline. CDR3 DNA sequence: TGTGCCACCTCGAGGAGGGGGCTTAATTCACCCCTCCACTTT. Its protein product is CATSRRGLNSPLHF.

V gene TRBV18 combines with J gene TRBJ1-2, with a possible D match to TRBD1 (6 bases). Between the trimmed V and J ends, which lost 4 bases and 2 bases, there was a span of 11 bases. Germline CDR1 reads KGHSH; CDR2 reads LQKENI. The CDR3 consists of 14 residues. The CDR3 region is CASSQTDRNYGYTF. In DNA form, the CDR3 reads TGTGCCAGCTCACAAACCGACAGGAACTATGGCTACACCTTC.

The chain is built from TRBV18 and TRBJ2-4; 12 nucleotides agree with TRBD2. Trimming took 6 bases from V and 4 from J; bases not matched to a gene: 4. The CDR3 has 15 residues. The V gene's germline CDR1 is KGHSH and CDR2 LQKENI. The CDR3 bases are TGTGCCAGCTCCCCAACTAGCGGGGGGAAAAACATTCAGTACTTC. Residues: CASSPTSGGKNIQYF.

The chain's CDR3 is CASSRGKNTEAFF. The CDR3 DNA follows: TGTGCCAGCAGTAGGGGGAAGAACACTGAAGCTTTCTTT. The rearrangement uses TRBV12-3 or TRBV12-4 and TRBJ1-1; possibly TRBD1 for D (6 bases). This CDR3 is 13 amino acids long. The germline V and J ends were trimmed by 5 bases and 1 base, with 8 bases remaining between them.

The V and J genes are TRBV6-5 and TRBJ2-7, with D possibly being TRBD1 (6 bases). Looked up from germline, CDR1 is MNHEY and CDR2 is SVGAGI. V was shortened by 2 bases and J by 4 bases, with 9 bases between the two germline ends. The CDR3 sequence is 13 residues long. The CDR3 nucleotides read TGTGCCAGCAGTTACAAACAGGGTTACGAGCAGTACTTC. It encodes CASSYKQGYEQYF.

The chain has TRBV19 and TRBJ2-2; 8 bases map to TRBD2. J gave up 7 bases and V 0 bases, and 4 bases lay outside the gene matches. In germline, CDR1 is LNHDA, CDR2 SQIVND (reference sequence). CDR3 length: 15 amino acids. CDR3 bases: TGTGCCAGTAGTATAGAATGGCGGGGGGACGGGGAGCTGTTTTTT. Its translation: CASSIEWRGDGELFF.

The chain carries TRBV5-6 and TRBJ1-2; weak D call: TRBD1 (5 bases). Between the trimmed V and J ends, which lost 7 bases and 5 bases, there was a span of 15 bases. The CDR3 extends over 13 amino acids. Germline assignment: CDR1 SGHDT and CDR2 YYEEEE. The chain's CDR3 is CASAVRGGYGYTF. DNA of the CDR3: TGTGCCAGCGCGGTTAGGGGAGGTTATGGCTACACCTTC.

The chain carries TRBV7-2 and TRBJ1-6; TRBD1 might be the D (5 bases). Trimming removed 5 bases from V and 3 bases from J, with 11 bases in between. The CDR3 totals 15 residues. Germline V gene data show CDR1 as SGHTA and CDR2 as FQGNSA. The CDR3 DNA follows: TGTGCCAGCAGCGATGCGGGGGGCTATAATTCACCCCTCCACTTT. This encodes CASSDAGGYNSPLHF.

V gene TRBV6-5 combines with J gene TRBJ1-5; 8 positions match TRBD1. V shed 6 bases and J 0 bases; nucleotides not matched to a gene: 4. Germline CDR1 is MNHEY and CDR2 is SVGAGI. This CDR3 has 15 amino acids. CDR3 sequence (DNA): TGTGCCAGCAGCATGACAGGGGATAGCAATCAGCCCCAGCATTTT. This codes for CASSMTGDSNQPQHF.

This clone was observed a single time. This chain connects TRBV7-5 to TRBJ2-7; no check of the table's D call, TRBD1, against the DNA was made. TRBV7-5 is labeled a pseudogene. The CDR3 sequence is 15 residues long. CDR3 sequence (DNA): TGTGTCAGAAGCTTAGTGACGACAGAAGAGTACGAGCAGTACTTC. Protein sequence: CVRSLVTTEEYEQYF.

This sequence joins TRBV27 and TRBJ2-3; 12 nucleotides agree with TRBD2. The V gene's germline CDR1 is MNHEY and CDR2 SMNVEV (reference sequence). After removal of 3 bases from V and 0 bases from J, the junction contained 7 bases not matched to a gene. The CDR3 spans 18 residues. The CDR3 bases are TGTGCCAGCAGTTTTACTAGCGGGGGGACCGCTAGCACAGATACGCAGTATTTT. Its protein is CASSFTSGGTASTDTQYF.

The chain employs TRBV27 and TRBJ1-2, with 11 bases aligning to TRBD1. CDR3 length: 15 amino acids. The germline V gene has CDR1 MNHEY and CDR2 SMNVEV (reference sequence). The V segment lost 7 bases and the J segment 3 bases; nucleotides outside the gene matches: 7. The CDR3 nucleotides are TGTGCCAGCACCTCTCCGGGACAGGGGGACTATGGCTACACCTTC. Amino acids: CASTSPGQGDYGYTF.

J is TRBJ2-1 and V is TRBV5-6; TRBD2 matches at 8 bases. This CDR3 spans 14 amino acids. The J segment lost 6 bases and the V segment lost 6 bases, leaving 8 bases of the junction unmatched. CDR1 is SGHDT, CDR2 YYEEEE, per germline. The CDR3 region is CASTPPGGLNEQFF. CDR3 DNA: TGTGCCAGCACCCCTCCGGGGGGGCTCAATGAGCAGTTCTTC.

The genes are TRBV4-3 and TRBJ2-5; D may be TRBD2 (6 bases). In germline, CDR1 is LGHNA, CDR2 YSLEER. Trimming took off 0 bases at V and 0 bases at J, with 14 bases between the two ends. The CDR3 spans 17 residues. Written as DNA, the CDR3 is TGCGCCAGCAGCCAAGACCCCGGGACTTCGTACCAAGAGACCCAGTACTTC. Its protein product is CASSQDPGTSYQETQYF.

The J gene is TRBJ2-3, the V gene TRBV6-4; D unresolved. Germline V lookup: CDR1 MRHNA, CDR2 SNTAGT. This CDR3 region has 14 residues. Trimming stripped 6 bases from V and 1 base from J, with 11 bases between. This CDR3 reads CASSLLAGTDTQYF. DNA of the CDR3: TGTGCCAGCAGCCTTTTAGCTGGCACAGATACGCAGTATTTT.